This TCR beta chain appears in the sequencing data of a study of OX40 agonist ivuxolimab in advanced cancers. Study-level points and caveats: Compared with CD4+, CD8+ T cells on average had more expanded clones. Also present in some nonresponders was a low level of normalized T-cell clonal expansion.

The sampling schedule covered blood at baseline, cycle 4 day 1, and cycle 7 day 1. As concerns this clone: Its antigen is undetermined.

The assay was immunoSEQ multiplex PCR, and TCRdb's table has in-frame clones only and misses some. The sample yields about 73,000 clones, 85% to 90% seen once. CDR3 size: 15 residues. The germline CDR1 and CDR2 sequences are PRHDT and FYEKMQ (reference sequence). V was shortened by 4 bases and J by 0 bases, with 11 bases between the two germline ends. The gene calls are TRBV13 and TRBJ2-3; D possibly matches TRBD1 or TRBD2 (5 bases each). The TCR sequence derives from an adult with an advanced solid tumor such as melanoma, head and neck, liver or kidney cancer. The sample here was CD4+ or CD8+ T cells sorted from blood, taken in a trial of the OX40 agonist ivuxolimab. The DNA for the CDR3 is TGTGCCAGCAGCTCCCGGGACGTAAGCACAGATACGCAGTATTTT. Its protein is CASSSRDVSTDTQYF.